Below are 32 T cell receptor beta chains sequenced from a single sample in a study of blood T cell repertoires in COVID-19. Measured with immunoSEQ multiplex PCR; TCRdb has only the in-frame clones, and not every one. Among under 55,000 clones listed, 79% were seen once. The sequenced sample consisted of peripheral blood. Every receptor here comes from a man aged 65 to 79 with acute or convalescent COVID-19.

In DNA, the CDR3 is TGTGCCAGCAGTTTTGATAACAGGGGCCAGCCCCAGCATTTT. Translated: CASSFDNRGQPQHF. The chain recombines TRBV28 with TRBJ1-5; TRBD1 aligns across 7 bases. Germline lookup yields CDR1 MDHEN and CDR2 SYDVKM. V lost 3 bases and J lost 7; bases outside the gene matches: 6. The CDR3 is 14 amino acids.

This chain connects TRBV5-5 to TRBJ1-2; D might be TRBD1 (5 bases). Between the trimmed V and J ends, which lost 4 bases and 2 bases, there was a span of 9 bases. The germline V gene encodes CDR1 SGHKS and CDR2 YYEKEE (reference sequence). The CDR3 has 13 residues. The CDR3 nucleotides are TGTGCCAGCAGCAGGCGGGACAACTATGGCTACACCTTC. Translated: CASSRRDNYGYTF. Using reference TRBV5-5 and TRBJ1-2 for the parts outside the CDR3, the full variable domain is DAGVTQSPTHLIKTRGQQVTLRCSPISGHKSVSWYQQVLGQGPQFIFQYYEKEERGRGNFPDRFSARQFPNYSSELNVNALLLGDSALYLCASSRRDNYGYTFGSGTRLTVV.

V is TRBV5-6 and J is TRBJ2-1; perhaps TRBD2 as D (6 bases). Germline CDR1 reads SGHDT; CDR2 reads YYEEEE. The CDR3 is made up of 13 amino acids. V lost 4 bases and J 6 bases, leaving 11 bases between the germline ends. CDR3 loop: CASSRGLRNEQFF. CDR3 sequence (DNA): TGTGCCAGCAGCCGGGGACTCCGCAATGAGCAGTTCTTC.

The DNA for the CDR3 is TGTGCCAGCAGTGAACAGGGGGCGGCCGGGGAGCTGTTTTTT. This sequence encodes CASSEQGAAGELFF. The chain combines TRBV6-1 with TRBJ2-2, with 8 bases identical to TRBD1. CDR1 and CDR2 from the germline V gene are MNHNS and SASEGT. V was pared by 2 bases and J by 6 bases, with 2 bases of the junction left unmatched. This CDR3 is 14 amino acids long.

V gene TRBV5-1 combines with J gene TRBJ2-3; 9 bases align to TRBD1. CDR3 length: 16 amino acids. Germline assignment: CDR1 SGHRS and CDR2 YFSETQ. Trimming removed 4 bases from V and 0 bases from J; junction bases left unmatched: 6. The CDR3 DNA sequence: TGCGCCAGCAGCCGGACAGGGGCCCTTAGCACAGATACGCAGTATTTT. This encodes CASSRTGALSTDTQYF.

V gene TRBV30 combines with J gene TRBJ1-6, with 8 nucleotides matching TRBD1. Unmatched junction bases numbered 11, after V lost 3 bases and J lost 10 bases. This CDR3 region has 15 residues. In germline, CDR1 is GTSNPN, CDR2 SVGIG (reference sequence). CDR3 in DNA: TGTGCCTGGAGGGCAGGGGGCCTCGTTCGGTCACCCCTCCACTTT. Protein: CAWRAGGLVRSPLHF.

The chain uses TRBV6-5 and TRBJ2-7; 7 nucleotides line up with TRBD1. Germline trimming cut 6 bases from V and 7 bases from J; bases unmatched to any gene: 9. Germline V CDR1 and CDR2: MNHEY, SVGAGI. The CDR3 totals 13 residues. The CDR3 loop reads CASRPGTDFEQYF. CDR3 nucleotides: TGTGCCAGCAGACCAGGGACAGACTTTGAGCAGTACTTC.

The V and J genes are TRBV14 and TRBJ2-3; 8 positions match TRBD2. The CDR3 spans 15 residues. Per germline, CDR1 SGHDN and CDR2 FVKESK. The junction had 7 bases not matched to a gene; V was cut back by 6 bases and J by 2 bases. The CDR3 bases are TGTGCCAGCAGTGTAGCGGGGTATCACACAGATACGCAGTATTTT. It codes for CASSVAGYHTDTQYF.

The J gene is TRBJ2-7, the V gene TRBV28, with TRBD2 identical over 10 bases. The CDR3 totals 16 residues. Germline V CDR1 and CDR2: MDHEN, SYDVKM. The ends lost 8 bases at V and 4 bases at J; junction bases unmatched: 14. CDR3 in amino acids: CASSGASGGPWYEQYF. In DNA form, the CDR3 reads TGTGCCAGCTCGGGAGCTAGCGGGGGCCCTTGGTACGAGCAGTACTTC.

V usage is TRBV6-5 and J usage is TRBJ2-2; D is possibly TRBD1 (5 bases). V was trimmed by 6 bases and J by 2 bases, leaving 10 bases between them. The CDR3 contains 14 residues. The germline CDR1 and CDR2 sequences are MNHEY and SVGAGI. The CDR3 reads CASSPDRNTGELFF. CDR3 sequence (DNA): TGTGCCAGCAGCCCCGACAGAAACACCGGGGAGCTGTTTTTT.

V and J are TRBV10-2 and TRBJ2-1, with TRBD2 identical over 11 bases. Germline V gene sequence: CDR1 WSHSY, CDR2 SAAADI. The CDR3 totals 15 residues. After removal of 6 bases from V and 4 bases from J, the junction contained 5 bases not matched to a gene. The CDR3 protein is CASRSTSGGYNEQFF. The DNA of the CDR3 is TGCGCCAGCAGGTCCACTAGCGGGGGTTACAATGAGCAGTTCTTC.

With regard to this clone: Mismatch with germline at one junction end may stem from a read error. The chain couples TRBV4-1 to TRBJ2-1; 8 bases are shared with TRBD2. This CDR3 spans 14 amino acids. The germline V gene encodes CDR1 MGHRA and CDR2 YSYEKL. The chain's CDR3 is CASSPAGDYIEQFF. The DNA of the CDR3 is TGCGCCAGCAGCCCAGCGGGGGACTACATTGAGCAGTTCTTC.

The rearrangement links TRBV5-4 to TRBJ1-1; D gene unclear. CDR1 is SGHNT, CDR2 YYREEE, per germline (reference sequence). The CDR3 has 15 amino acids. V was trimmed by 4 bases and J by 0 bases, leaving 13 bases between them. This chain's CDR3 is CASSPPGSMNTEAFF. The CDR3 nucleotides read TGTGCCAGCAGCCCCCCGGGAAGCATGAACACTGAAGCTTTCTTT.

The chain uses TRBV6-5 and TRBJ2-1; the match to TRBD2 covers 11 bases. The junction had 4 bases not matched to a gene; V was cut back by 7 bases and J by 5 bases. From germline, CDR1 is MNHEY and CDR2 SVGAGI. CDR3 length: 14 residues. CDR3 bases: TGTGCCAGCAAGATGGGACTAGCGGACAATGAGCAGTTCTTC. Translated, it gives CASKMGLADNEQFF.

The chain recombines TRBV7-9 with TRBJ2-1; the match to TRBD2 covers 8 bases. CDR3 length: 17 amino acids. CDR1 and CDR2 from the germline V gene are SEHNR and FQNEAQ (reference sequence). With V trimmed by 3 bases and J by 0 bases, 7 bases remained unmatched. CDR3 bases: TGTGCCAGCAGCTTCCCCCTCAGCGGGAGCTCCTACAATGAGCAGTTCTTC. It encodes CASSFPLSGSSYNEQFF.

V and J are TRBV11-2 and TRBJ2-3; 7 nucleotides align to TRBD2. CDR1 is SGHAT and CDR2 is FQNNGV in the germline V gene. This CDR3 contains 14 residues. Trimming at V came to 5 bases and at J to 4 bases, leaving 6 bases not matched to a gene. Written as DNA, the CDR3 is TGTGCCAGCAGCCTAGTTCTAGCGGCAGATACGCAGTATTTT. Its protein is CASSLVLAADTQYF.

The J gene is TRBJ2-7, the V gene TRBV6-1; 9 nucleotides agree with TRBD2. The CDR3 spans 15 residues. CDR1 and CDR2 from the germline V gene are MNHNS and SASEGT. The V and J ends lost 2 bases and 2 bases, in that order; junction bases with no gene match: 4. CDR3 sequence (DNA): TGTGCCAGCAGTGAATCGGCGGGAGGGCCCTACGAGCAGTACTTC. Translated, it gives CASSESAGGPYEQYF.

This sequence joins TRBV6-6 and TRBJ2-5; 8 bases are a match to TRBD2. The CDR3 extends over 15 amino acids. V dropped 7 bases and J dropped 4; count of bases not matched to a gene: 11. CDR1 MNHNY and CDR2 SVGAGI come from the germline V gene (reference sequence). CDR3: CASTVTSAAAETQYF. As DNA, the CDR3 is TGTGCCAGCACCGTGACTAGCGCGGCGGCAGAGACCCAGTACTTC.

The genes are TRBV11-3 and TRBJ2-1; a weak D match, TRBD2 (7 bases). Trimming pared 1 base from V and 5 bases from J, leaving 9 bases between. The CDR3 is 14 residues long. Germline assignment: CDR1 SGHNT and CDR2 YENEEA. In nucleotides, the CDR3 is TGTGCCAGCAGCTTAGCGGGGGGCCACAATGAGCAGTTCTTC. It codes for CASSLAGGHNEQFF.

CDR3 DNA: TGTGCCAGCAGTGAAGGTACAGTCAGCAATCAGCCCCAGCATTTT. This gives the protein CASSEGTVSNQPQHF. This chain connects TRBV6-1 to TRBJ1-5; D uncertain. Trimming cost V 1 base and J 1 base, with 8 bases left between them. Germline V lookup: CDR1 MNHNS, CDR2 SASEGT. The CDR3 is 15 residues long.

The chain uses TRBV3-1 (or the pseudogene TRBV3-2) and TRBJ2-1; the match to TRBD2 covers 8 bases. Germline V CDR1 and CDR2: LGHDT, YNNKEL (reference sequence). CDR3 length: 15 residues. V was clipped by 4 bases and J by 8 bases; unmatched bases: 10. The CDR3 sequence: CASSPPGLVADEQFF. The CDR3 coding sequence is TGTGCCAGCAGCCCGCCGGGACTAGTAGCCGATGAGCAGTTCTTC.

Regarding this clone: A read error may produce the germline difference seen at one junction end. The CDR3 reads CASRLDEGGNYGYTF. The CDR3 DNA reads as TGCGCCAGCAGATTGGATGAAGGGGGTAACTATGGCTACACCTTC. The chain is built from TRBV5-1 and TRBJ1-2; D is perhaps TRBD1 (6 bases). Germline V gene data show CDR1 as SGHRS and CDR2 as YFSETQ. This CDR3 spans 15 amino acids.

The J gene is TRBJ1-1, the V gene TRBV18; the match to TRBD1 covers 7 bases. Germline lookup yields CDR1 KGHSH and CDR2 LQKENI. The length of the CDR3 is 16 residues. The trim removed 1 base at V and 6 bases at J, leaving 11 bases unmatched. This CDR3 is CASSPLYVAGGPEAFF. CDR3 sequence (DNA): TGTGCCAGCTCACCACTTTATGTGGCAGGGGGGCCTGAAGCTTTCTTT.

This chain links TRBV29-1 with TRBJ2-2; D is unclear. This CDR3 has 12 residues. The germline gives CDR1 SQVTM, CDR2 ANQGSEA. V lost 5 bases and J lost 2, with 6 bases in between. The CDR3 sequence is CSVSSNTGELFF. DNA of the CDR3: TGCAGCGTTAGCTCCAACACCGGGGAGCTGTTTTTT.

The genes are TRBV5-8 and TRBJ2-7, with D tentatively TRBD1 (5 bases). Per germline, CDR1 SGHTS and CDR2 YDEGEE. The length of the CDR3 is 13 residues. Trimming shortened V by 10 bases and J by 1 base, and 15 bases separated the two germline ends. This CDR3 is CASAWTTSYEQYF. In nucleotides, the CDR3 is TGTGCCTCGGCCTGGACAACATCCTACGAGCAGTACTTC.

The chain has TRBV27 and TRBJ2-3, with 7 positions matching TRBD1. Germline lookup yields CDR1 MNHEY and CDR2 SMNVEV (reference sequence). After removal of 5 bases from V and 7 bases from J, the junction contained 15 bases not matched to a gene. The CDR3 is 16 residues long. CDR3: CASSRNRDRQPNTQYF. The CDR3 DNA follows: TGTGCCAGCAGTAGAAATCGGGACAGACAACCGAATACGCAGTATTTT.

The chain uses TRBV9 and TRBJ1-1; D gene unclear. CDR1 and CDR2 from the germline V gene are SGDLS and YYNGEE. The V end was cut by 3 bases, the J end by 5 bases, with 20 bases between. The CDR3 runs 16 residues. The CDR3 sequence: CASSEGLKGGKTEAFF. The CDR3 DNA reads as TGTGCCAGCAGCGAGGGTTTAAAGGGAGGGAAAACTGAAGCTTTCTTT.

A few counts support this clone. The V gene is TRBV27, the J gene TRBJ2-2, with D tentatively TRBD1 (6 bases). This CDR3 is 15 amino acids long. Germline CDR1 is MNHEY and CDR2 is SMNVEV (reference sequence). Trimming cost V 4 bases and J 3 bases, with 12 bases left between them. The CDR3 sequence is CASSYDRPYTGELFF. Here the CDR3 DNA reads TGTGCCAGCAGTTACGACAGGCCATACACCGGGGAGCTGTTTTTT.

V is TRBV28 and J is TRBJ1-4, with 8 bases fitting TRBD1. Germline V gives CDR1 MDHEN, CDR2 SYDVKM. The CDR3 consists of 14 residues. V lost 7 bases and J lost 7; bases outside the gene matches: 8. The CDR3 coding sequence is TGTGCCAGCACCCCGGACAGGGTGGGTGAAAAACTGTTTTTT. Translating gives CASTPDRVGEKLFF.

This chain links TRBV7-2 with TRBJ2-1; tentatively, D is TRBD1 (5 bases). V dropped 2 bases and J dropped 6 bases, with 8 bases sitting between them. The CDR3 extends over 13 amino acids. Per germline, CDR1 SGHTA and CDR2 FQGNSA. The DNA of the CDR3 is TGTGCCAGCAGCTTATGGGGCAGCAATGAGCAGTTCTTC. Translating it yields CASSLWGSNEQFF.

This chain links TRBV7-2 with TRBJ2-7; maybe TRBD2 (5 bases). Germline lookup yields CDR1 SGHTA and CDR2 FQGNSA. The CDR3 loop spans 14 amino acids. V gave up 5 bases and J gave up 2 bases, with 13 bases separating them. In nucleotides, the CDR3 is TGTGCCAGCAGCCCCAGCAGAGGGCCCTACGAGCAGTACTTC. Encoded protein: CASSPSRGPYEQYF.

The chain employs TRBV11-1 and TRBJ2-3; D is undetermined. The V end was cut by 5 bases, the J end by 5 bases, with 5 bases between. The CDR3 is 11 residues long. CDR1 is SGHAT and CDR2 is FQDESV in the germline V gene (reference sequence). The CDR3 is CASSPGDTQYF. CDR3 nucleotides: TGTGCCAGCAGCCCAGGAGATACGCAGTATTTT.